This TCR beta chain was documented in a study of T-cell reconstitution after alpha-beta-depleted transplantation in children. General observations from the study: At the one-year point after transplant, T-cell counts and TCRbeta diversity were found to come mostly from T cells that had been newly produced. Surviving recipient T cells and thymic progenitors underlay high day-60 TCRbeta diversity in some patients. Several hundred expanded graft clones reportedly gave rise to the alpha-beta T cells present about two months after transplant.

On this clonotype itself: The antigen is undetermined.

V dropped 2 bases and J dropped 12; count of bases not matched to a gene: 5. CDR3 size: 14 residues. As it was prepared, the TCRbeta library received unique molecular identifiers. TCRdb redid the calling of the PCR reads with MiXCR, one entry per CDR3 protein. The table has 280,000 or so distinct CDR3 sequences, around 10% seen once. The rearrangement joins TRBV12-3 or TRBV12-4 to TRBJ2-1; 12 nucleotides line up with TRBD2. The material was peripheral blood, obtained 180 days after TCRalphabeta/CD19-depleted stem cell transplant. The clonotype comes from a male patient between 2 and 15 years old who had a stem cell transplant for chronic granulomatous disease, so the T cells may come from the graft donor. CDR3 DNA sequence: TGTGCCAGCAGTTTACTAGCGGGGGGGTATACGCAGTTCTTC. It specifies CASSLLAGGYTQFF.